This T cell receptor (beta chain) was recovered during a study of T cells in Graves' hyperthyroidism and ophthalmopathy. Across the whole study: It was at initial diagnosis, before any treatment, that peripheral blood was collected. The study's findings and limits: The model foresaw ophthalmopathy a median around seven months prior to onset.

Amplification yielded TCR beta CDR3 regions, with RNA transcripts as the source. HTBI primers were the set used in a first-round RT-PCR of the TCR CDR3. TCRdb processed the multiplex PCR reads anew with MiXCR; each CDR3 protein has one entry. The sample contains more than 300,000 distinct CDR3 sequences, about 18% of which appear only once. Germline loops: CDR1 SGHTA, CDR2 FQGNSA. The CDR3 has 16 residues. V gave up 7 bases and J gave up 11 bases; unmatched junction bases: 15. A Clinical Activity Score of at least 3, a NOSPECS grade of at least 4 and a duration under 3 months were recorded in the ophthalmopathy patients. Only a few counts were recorded for this clonotype. What it binds is unknown.

The chain is built from TRBV7-2 and TRBJ1-6; 9 bases are a match to TRBD1. The clonotype was recovered from a man between 18 and 29 years old with Graves' ophthalmopathy. Sequencing was carried out using blood. The CDR3 sequence is CASTREGGQGSAPLHF. In DNA, the CDR3 is TGTGCCAGCACGCGGGAGGGGGGACAGGGTTCGGCACCCCTCCACTTT.